The 20 T cell receptor beta chains below come from one sample, sequenced in a study of shared clonotypes between healthy human individuals. TCRdb's table, derived via immunoSEQ multiplex PCR, lists solely in-frame clones and lacks some. The sample carries about 1 million clones, about 77% recorded once. Source material: memory CD4+ T cells sorted from blood. Sample subset: CD45RA-negative fraction. Receptors originate from a man younger than 30 in good health.

This chain joins TRBV18 and TRBJ2-7, with 11 bases identical to TRBD2. The CDR3 is 16 amino acids. Germline-derived CDR1 and CDR2 are KGHSH and LQKENI. Germline trimming cut 0 bases from V and 6 bases from J; bases unmatched to any gene: 7. CDR3 residues: CASSPPLAGGSGEQYF. The CDR3 DNA is TGTGCCAGCTCACCACCCCTAGCGGGAGGTTCCGGCGAGCAGTACTTC.

This clone was observed many times. The chain is built from TRBV18 and TRBJ2-5; 7 positions match TRBD2. Unmatched junction bases numbered 6, after V lost 8 bases and J lost 3 bases. This CDR3 has 13 residues. Looked up from germline, CDR1 is KGHSH and CDR2 is LQKENI. CDR3 bases: TGTGCCAGCGCCAGCGGGATAAAAGAGACCCAGTACTTC. It yields the protein CASASGIKETQYF. Together with reference TRBV18 and TRBJ2-5, the CDR3 gives the full variable domain: NAGVMQNPRHLVRRRGQEARLRCSPMKGHSHVYWYRQLPEEGLKFMVYLQKENIIDESGMPKERFSAEFPKEGPSILRIQQVVRGDSAAYFCASASGIKETQYFGPGTRLLVL.

In nucleotides, the CDR3 is TGTGCCAGCAGTCGGGCAGTCCTGGGCGGCTACACCTTC. Amino acid sequence: CASSRAVLGGYTF. V gene TRBV2 combines with J gene TRBJ1-2; D remains ambiguous. V lost 5 bases to trimming and J lost 8 bases, with 15 bases between them. Germline-derived CDR1 and CDR2 are SNHLY and FYNNEI. CDR3 length: 13 residues.

This clone was picked up a small number of times. This sequence joins TRBV11-1 and TRBJ1-2; D is possibly TRBD1 (6 bases). Germline CDR1 SGHAT, CDR2 FQDESV (reference sequence). V lost 4 bases, J lost 4 bases, and 13 bases lay in between. The CDR3 runs to 14 residues. CDR3 residues: CASSSGGQGYGYTF. The CDR3, as DNA: TGTGCCAGCAGCTCCGGGGGGCAGGGCTATGGCTACACCTTC.

The rearrangement joins TRBV5-1 to TRBJ2-3; D unclear. The CDR3 spans 16 residues. Between the trimmed V and J ends, which lost 0 bases and 2 bases, there was a span of 13 bases. Per germline, CDR1 SGHRS and CDR2 YFSETQ. The CDR3 region is CASSLAVNHLTDTQYF. Written as DNA, the CDR3 is TGCGCCAGCAGCTTGGCGGTAAACCATCTCACAGATACGCAGTATTTT.

Details on this clone: This sample includes further DNA sequences coding for the same CDR3. V is TRBV5-6 and J is TRBJ1-5; possibly TRBD1 for D (5 bases). Looked up from germline, CDR1 is SGHDT and CDR2 is YYEEEE. V was pared by 0 bases and J by 6 bases, with 13 bases between. The CDR3 spans 15 residues. CDR3 region: CASSLAEGRGQPQHF. The CDR3 DNA reads as TGTGCCAGCAGCTTGGCGGAGGGTAGGGGTCAGCCCCAGCATTTT.

This chain connects TRBV7-2 to TRBJ1-2; D not certain. Deletions cut 5 bases from V and 4 bases from J, with 14 bases between. This CDR3 has 14 amino acids. The V gene's germline CDR1 is SGHTA and CDR2 FQGNSA. CDR3 amino acids: CASSPMGGSYGYTF. DNA for the CDR3: TGTGCCAGCAGCCCAATGGGCGGATCCTATGGCTACACCTTC. Drawing the rest from reference TRBV7-2 and TRBJ1-2, the complete variable domain is GAGVSQSPSNKVTEKGKDVELRCDPISGHTALYWYRQSLGQGLEFLIYFQGNSAPDKSGLPSDRFSAERTGGSVSTLTIQRTQQEDSAVYLCASSPMGGSYGYTFGSGTRLTVV.

V and J are TRBV28 and TRBJ2-2; TRBD2 matches at 7 bases. This CDR3 contains 13 residues. Unmatched junction bases numbered 3, after V lost 8 bases and J lost 3 bases. Germline lookup yields CDR1 MDHEN and CDR2 SYDVKM. The CDR3 DNA reads TGTGCCAGCCAAGCGGGGTACACCGGGGAGCTGTTTTTT. Protein: CASQAGYTGELFF.

V gene TRBV4-1 combines with J gene TRBJ2-1; unclear D gene. The CDR3 totals 15 residues. Germline V gene sequence: CDR1 MGHRA, CDR2 YSYEKL. The germline V and J ends were trimmed by 4 bases and 1 base, with 11 bases remaining between them. The CDR3 reads CASSPPAISYNEQFF. CDR3 coding DNA: TGCGCCAGCAGCCCCCCAGCTATTTCCTACAATGAGCAGTTCTTC.

The CDR3 DNA reads as TGTGCCAGCAGCAGGACAGGGGAGGTCGCCGGGGAGCTGTTTTTT. Translated, it gives CASSRTGEVAGELFF. The chain combines TRBV5-5 with TRBJ2-2; 9 nucleotides agree with TRBD1. After removal of 4 bases from V and 6 bases from J, the junction contained 7 bases not matched to a gene. Germline V lookup: CDR1 SGHKS, CDR2 YYEKEE (reference sequence). The CDR3 is 15 residues long.

This clone was seen more than once but under ten times. This chain's CDR3 is CAIRGQGANQPQHF. DNA for the CDR3: TGTGCCATCAGGGGACAGGGAGCCAATCAGCCCCAGCATTTT. The chain combines TRBV10-3 with TRBJ1-5; TRBD1 matches at 9 bases. Trimming took 6 bases from V and 3 from J; bases not matched to a gene: 3. Germline CDR1 reads ENHRY; CDR2 reads SYGVKD. This CDR3 has 14 amino acids.

The J gene is TRBJ2-3, the V gene TRBV7-2; no firm D call. This CDR3 has 15 amino acids. Germline V lookup: CDR1 SGHTA, CDR2 FQGNSA. Trimming shortened V by 3 bases and J by 0 bases, and 10 bases separated the two germline ends. The CDR3 bases are TGTGCCAGCAGCTTGGTACCGACTAGCACAGATACGCAGTATTTT. It codes for CASSLVPTSTDTQYF.

This clone occurred a few times. This sequence joins TRBV6-5 and TRBJ1-1; D is uncertain. CDR3 length equals 12 residues. Trimming took off 7 bases at V and 1 base at J, with 7 bases between the two ends. CDR1 MNHEY and CDR2 SVGAGI come from the germline V gene. CDR3 DNA: TGTGCCAGCATGCAGTGGAACACTGAAGCTTTCTTT. This codes for CASMQWNTEAFF.

The chain has TRBV10-3 and TRBJ2-7; 8 nucleotides line up with TRBD2. The germline V gene encodes CDR1 ENHRY and CDR2 SYGVKD. The CDR3 length is 11 residues. V was pared by 11 bases and J by 9 bases, with 9 bases of the junction left unmatched. The CDR3 loop reads CAVGGEGGQYF. DNA for the CDR3: TGTGCCGTCGGGGGGGAAGGCGGGCAGTACTTC.

The sample holds a few counts of this clone. The chain couples TRBV6-1 to TRBJ1-2, with 8 bases that match TRBD1. Germline loops: CDR1 MNHNS, CDR2 SASEGT. The CDR3 consists of 14 residues. J was trimmed by 5 bases and V by 6 bases; bases with no gene match: 8. The CDR3 bases are TGTGCCAGCAGGATAGGGACAGGAATATATGGCTACACCTTC. The encoded protein is CASRIGTGIYGYTF.

V and J are TRBV10-1 and TRBJ2-1; D is unclear. The CDR3 length is 17 residues. V was cut by 1 base and J by 9 bases, with 22 bases left in between. Germline V lookup: CDR1 WNHNN, CDR2 SYGVQD (reference sequence). The CDR3, as DNA: TGCGCCAGCAGTGAGTACATGCTCGGCAGGAAAGCAATTGAGCAGTTCTTC. As protein: CASSEYMLGRKAIEQFF.

This clone was observed a few times. V gene TRBV10-1 combines with J gene TRBJ2-3; 8 bases fit TRBD1. The CDR3 consists of 13 residues. Germline values: CDR1 WNHNN, CDR2 SYGVQD (reference sequence). J was trimmed by 3 bases and V by 8 bases; bases with no gene match: 4. This chain's CDR3 is CASAGGNTDTQYF. CDR3 DNA sequence: TGCGCCAGCGCAGGGGGCAATACAGATACGCAGTATTTT.

CDR3 amino acids: CASSGQGAFNEQFF. In DNA form, the CDR3 reads TGTGCCAGCAGTGGACAGGGGGCGTTTAATGAGCAGTTCTTC. The chain couples TRBV6-1 to TRBJ2-1, with TRBD1 matching over 10 bases. Trimming at V came to 4 bases and at J to 7 bases, leaving 4 bases not matched to a gene. Looked up from germline, CDR1 is MNHNS and CDR2 is SASEGT. CDR3 size: 14 residues.

This chain connects TRBV2 to TRBJ1-2; the D is unclear. The germline gives CDR1 SNHLY, CDR2 FYNNEI. This CDR3 is 15 amino acids long. V dropped 3 bases and J dropped 4 bases, with 15 bases sitting between them. The CDR3 DNA sequence: TGTGCCAGCAGTGATGCCACCGAAGGCAGCTATGGCTACACCTTC. This sequence encodes CASSDATEGSYGYTF.

This clone was recorded a few times. Other DNA sequences within the sample encode an identical CDR3. The genes are TRBV9 and TRBJ1-1; maybe TRBD1 (5 bases). Trimming took off 0 bases at V and 1 base at J, with 7 bases between the two ends. Per the germline V gene, CDR1 is SGDLS and CDR2 is YYNGEE. The CDR3 has 14 amino acids. This chain's CDR3 is CASSVAQGNTEAFF. CDR3 bases: TGTGCCAGCAGCGTAGCTCAGGGGAACACTGAAGCTTTCTTT. The entire variable domain, with the rest obtained from reference TRBV9 and TRBJ1-1, is as follows: DSGVTQTPKHLITATGQRVTLRCSPRSGDLSVYWYQQSLDQGLQFLIQYYNGEERAKGNILERFSAQQFPDLHSELNLSSLELGDSALYFCASSVAQGNTEAFFGQGTRLTVV.